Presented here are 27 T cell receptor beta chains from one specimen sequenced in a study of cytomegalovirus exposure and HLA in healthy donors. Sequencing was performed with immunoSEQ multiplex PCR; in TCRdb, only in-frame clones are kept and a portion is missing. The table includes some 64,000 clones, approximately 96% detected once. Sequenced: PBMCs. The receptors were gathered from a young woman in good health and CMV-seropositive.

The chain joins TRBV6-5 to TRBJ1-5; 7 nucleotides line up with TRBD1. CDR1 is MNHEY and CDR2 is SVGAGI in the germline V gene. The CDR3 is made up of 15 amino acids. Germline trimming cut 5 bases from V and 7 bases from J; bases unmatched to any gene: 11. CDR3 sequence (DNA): TGTGCCAGCAGTACCCGGGACAGTTTGGGGCAGCCCCAGCATTTT. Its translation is CASSTRDSLGQPQHF.

This CDR3 reads CASRLIRLAGEHEQYF. The CDR3 DNA sequence: TGTGCCAGCAGATTGATCAGACTAGCGGGGGAGCACGAGCAGTACTTC. The gene calls are TRBV28 and TRBJ2-7; 12 nucleotides align to TRBD2. V shed 6 bases, J shed 5 bases, and the junction held 11 bases outside the gene matches. Germline loops: CDR1 MDHEN, CDR2 SYDVKM. CDR3 length: 16 residues.

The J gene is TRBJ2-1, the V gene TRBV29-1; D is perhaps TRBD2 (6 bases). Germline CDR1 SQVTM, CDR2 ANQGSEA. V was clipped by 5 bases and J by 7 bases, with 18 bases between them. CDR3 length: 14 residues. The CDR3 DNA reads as TGCAGCGTTTTACCATCCGGGGGAACGAATGAGCAGTTCTTC. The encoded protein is CSVLPSGGTNEQFF.

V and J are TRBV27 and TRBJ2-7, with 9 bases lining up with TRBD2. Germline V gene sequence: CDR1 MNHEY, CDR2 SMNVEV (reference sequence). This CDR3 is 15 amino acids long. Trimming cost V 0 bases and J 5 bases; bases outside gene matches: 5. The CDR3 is CASSLSIAGAHEQYF. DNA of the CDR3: TGTGCCAGCAGTTTATCAATAGCGGGAGCCCACGAGCAGTACTTC.

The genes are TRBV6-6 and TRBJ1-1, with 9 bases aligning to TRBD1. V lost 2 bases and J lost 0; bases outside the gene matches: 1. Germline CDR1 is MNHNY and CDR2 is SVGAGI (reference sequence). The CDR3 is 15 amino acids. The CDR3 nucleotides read TGTGCCAGCAGTTACGGGACAGGGCTGAACACTGAAGCTTTCTTT. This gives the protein CASSYGTGLNTEAFF.

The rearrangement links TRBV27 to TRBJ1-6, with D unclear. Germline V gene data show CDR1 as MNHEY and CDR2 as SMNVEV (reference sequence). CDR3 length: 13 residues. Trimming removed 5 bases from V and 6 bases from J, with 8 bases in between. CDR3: CASSPSANSPLHF. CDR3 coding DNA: TGTGCCAGCAGTCCCAGTGCTAATTCACCCCTCCACTTT.

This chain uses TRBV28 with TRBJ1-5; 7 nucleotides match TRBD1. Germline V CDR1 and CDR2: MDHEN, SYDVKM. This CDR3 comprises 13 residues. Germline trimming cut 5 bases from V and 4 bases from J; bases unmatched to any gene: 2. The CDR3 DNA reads TGTGCCAGCAGTACAGGGGTTAATCAGCCCCAGCATTTT. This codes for CASSTGVNQPQHF. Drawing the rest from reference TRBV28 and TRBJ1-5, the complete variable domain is DVKVTQSSRYLVKRTGEKVFLECVQDMDHENMFWYRQDPGLGLRLIYFSYDVKMKEKGDIPEGYSVSREKKERFSLILESASTNQTSMYLCASSTGVNQPQHFGDGTRLSIL.

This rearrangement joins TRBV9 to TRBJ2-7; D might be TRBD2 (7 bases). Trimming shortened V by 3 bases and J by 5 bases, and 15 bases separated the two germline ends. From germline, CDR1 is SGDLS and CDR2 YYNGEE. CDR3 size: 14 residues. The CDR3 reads CASSEGGGWNEQYF. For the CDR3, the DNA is TGTGCCAGCAGCGAGGGAGGGGGGTGGAACGAGCAGTACTTC.

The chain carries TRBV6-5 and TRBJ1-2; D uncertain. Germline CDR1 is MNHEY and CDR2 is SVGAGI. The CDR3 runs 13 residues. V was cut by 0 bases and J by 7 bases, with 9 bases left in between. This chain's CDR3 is CASSYSTTSGYTF. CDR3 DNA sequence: TGTGCCAGCAGTTACTCGACAACGTCTGGCTACACCTTC.

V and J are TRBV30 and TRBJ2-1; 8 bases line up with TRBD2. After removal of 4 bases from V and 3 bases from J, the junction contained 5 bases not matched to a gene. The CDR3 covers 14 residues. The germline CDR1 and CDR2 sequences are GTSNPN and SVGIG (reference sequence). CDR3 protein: CAWNVAGFYNEQFF. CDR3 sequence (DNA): TGTGCCTGGAATGTAGCGGGATTCTACAATGAGCAGTTCTTC.

The CDR3 protein is CAARGAHHEQYF. The CDR3 DNA is TGTGCCGCCCGGGGGGCGCACCACGAGCAGTACTTC. The chain combines TRBV27 with TRBJ2-7, with D maybe TRBD2 (7 bases). This CDR3 region has 12 residues. Germline loops: CDR1 MNHEY, CDR2 SMNVEV (reference sequence). The V end lost 11 bases, the J end lost 5 bases, and 16 bases lay between the germline ends.

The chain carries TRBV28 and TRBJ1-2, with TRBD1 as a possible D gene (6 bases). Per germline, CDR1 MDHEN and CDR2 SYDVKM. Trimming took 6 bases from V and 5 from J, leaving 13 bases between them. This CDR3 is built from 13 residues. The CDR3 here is CASSTLGGYGYTF. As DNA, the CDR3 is TGTGCCAGCAGCACCCTAGGGGGATATGGCTACACCTTC.

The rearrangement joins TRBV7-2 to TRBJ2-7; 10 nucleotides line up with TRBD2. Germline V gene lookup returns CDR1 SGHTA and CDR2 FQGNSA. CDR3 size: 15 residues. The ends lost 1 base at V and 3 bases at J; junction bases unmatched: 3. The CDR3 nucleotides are TGTGCCAGCAGCTTAGTAGCTAGCGGGAGCTACGAGCAGTACTTC. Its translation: CASSLVASGSYEQYF. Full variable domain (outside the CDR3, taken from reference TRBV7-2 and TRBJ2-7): GAGVSQSPSNKVTEKGKDVELRCDPISGHTALYWYRQSLGQGLEFLIYFQGNSAPDKSGLPSDRFSAERTGGSVSTLTIQRTQQEDSAVYLCASSLVASGSYEQYFGPGTRLTVT.

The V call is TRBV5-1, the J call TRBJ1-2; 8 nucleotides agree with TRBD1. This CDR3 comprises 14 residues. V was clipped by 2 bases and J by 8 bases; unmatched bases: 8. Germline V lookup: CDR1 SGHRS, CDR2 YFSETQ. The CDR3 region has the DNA TGCGCCAGCAGCTTAACGCAGGGGGCGCAAGGCTACACCTTC. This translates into CASSLTQGAQGYTF.

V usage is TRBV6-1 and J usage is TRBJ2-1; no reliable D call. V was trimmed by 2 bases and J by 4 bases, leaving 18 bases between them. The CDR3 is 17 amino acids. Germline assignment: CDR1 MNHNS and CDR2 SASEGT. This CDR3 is CASSEFELVDNYNEQFF. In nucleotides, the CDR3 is TGTGCCAGCAGTGAATTCGAGTTGGTAGATAATTACAATGAGCAGTTCTTC.

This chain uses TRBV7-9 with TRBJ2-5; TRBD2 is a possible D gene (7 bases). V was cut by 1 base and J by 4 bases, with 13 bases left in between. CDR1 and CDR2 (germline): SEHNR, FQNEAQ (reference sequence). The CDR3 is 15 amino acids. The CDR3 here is CASSLGGGVGETQYF. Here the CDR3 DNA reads TGTGCCAGCAGCTTAGGCGGGGGCGTTGGAGAGACCCAGTACTTC.

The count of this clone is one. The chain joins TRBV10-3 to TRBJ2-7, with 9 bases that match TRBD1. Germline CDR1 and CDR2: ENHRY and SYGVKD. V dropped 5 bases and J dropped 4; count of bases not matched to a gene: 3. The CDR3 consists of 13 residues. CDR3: CAISTGGMYEQYF. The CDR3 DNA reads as TGTGCCATCAGTACAGGGGGCATGTACGAGCAGTACTTC.

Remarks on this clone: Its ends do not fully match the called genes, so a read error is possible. CDR3 nucleotides: TGTGCTAGCAGCCCCCTCCGGGAGGGGACCCAGTACTTC. Residues: CASSPLREGTQYF. The chain carries TRBV7-7 and TRBJ2-5, with 8 bases identical to TRBD2. The germline V gene encodes CDR1 SSHAT and CDR2 FNYEAQ (reference sequence). The CDR3 is 13 residues long.

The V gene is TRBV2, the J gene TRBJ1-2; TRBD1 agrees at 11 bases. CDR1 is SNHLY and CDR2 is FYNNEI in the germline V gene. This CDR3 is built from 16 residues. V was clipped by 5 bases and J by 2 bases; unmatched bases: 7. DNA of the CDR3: TGTGCCAGCAGTCGAGGAGGACAGGGGGCGAACTATGGCTACACCTTC. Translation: CASSRGGQGANYGYTF.

In DNA form, the CDR3 reads TGTGCCAGCAGCCCACGACAGGGGTCGAACACTGAAGCTTTCTTT. It yields the protein CASSPRQGSNTEAFF. The rearrangement joins TRBV11-1 to TRBJ1-1; 8 bases match TRBD1. This CDR3 has 15 residues. Unmatched junction bases numbered 6, after V lost 5 bases and J lost 1 base. CDR1 and CDR2 (germline): SGHAT, FQDESV (reference sequence).

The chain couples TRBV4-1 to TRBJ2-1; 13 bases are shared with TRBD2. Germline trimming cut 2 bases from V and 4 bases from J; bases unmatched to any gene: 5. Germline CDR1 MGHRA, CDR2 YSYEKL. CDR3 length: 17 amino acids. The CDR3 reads CASSQKMGLAGYNEQFF. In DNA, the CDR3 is TGCGCCAGCAGCCAAAAAATGGGACTAGCGGGGTACAATGAGCAGTTCTTC.

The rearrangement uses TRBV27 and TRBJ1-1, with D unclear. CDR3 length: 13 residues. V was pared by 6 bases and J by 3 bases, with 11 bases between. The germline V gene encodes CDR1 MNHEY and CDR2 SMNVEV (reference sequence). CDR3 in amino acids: CASRRPGDTEAFF. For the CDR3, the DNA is TGTGCCAGCAGAAGACCCGGGGACACTGAAGCTTTCTTT.

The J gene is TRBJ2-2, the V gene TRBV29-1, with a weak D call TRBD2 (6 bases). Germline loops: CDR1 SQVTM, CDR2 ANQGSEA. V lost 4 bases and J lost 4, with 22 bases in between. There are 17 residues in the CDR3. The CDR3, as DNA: TGCAGCGTTGTGGGGACTGGACATACGGCGAGCACCGGGGAGCTGTTTTTT. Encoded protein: CSVVGTGHTASTGELFF.

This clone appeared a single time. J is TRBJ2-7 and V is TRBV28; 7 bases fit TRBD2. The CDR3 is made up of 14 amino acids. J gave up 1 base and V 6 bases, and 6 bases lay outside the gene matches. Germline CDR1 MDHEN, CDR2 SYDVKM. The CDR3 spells CASRREEWSYEQYF. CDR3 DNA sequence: TGTGCCAGCAGACGGGAGGAGTGGTCCTACGAGCAGTACTTC. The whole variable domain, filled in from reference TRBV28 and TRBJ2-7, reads DVKVTQSSRYLVKRTGEKVFLECVQDMDHENMFWYRQDPGLGLRLIYFSYDVKMKEKGDIPEGYSVSREKKERFSLILESASTNQTSMYLCASRREEWSYEQYFGPGTRLTVT.

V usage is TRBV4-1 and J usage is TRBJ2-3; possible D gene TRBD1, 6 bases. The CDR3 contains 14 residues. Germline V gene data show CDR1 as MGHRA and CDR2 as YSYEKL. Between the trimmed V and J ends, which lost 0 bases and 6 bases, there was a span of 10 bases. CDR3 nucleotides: TGCGCCAGCAGCCAAGAAGGGGGATGGGATACGCAGTATTTT. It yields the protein CASSQEGGWDTQYF.

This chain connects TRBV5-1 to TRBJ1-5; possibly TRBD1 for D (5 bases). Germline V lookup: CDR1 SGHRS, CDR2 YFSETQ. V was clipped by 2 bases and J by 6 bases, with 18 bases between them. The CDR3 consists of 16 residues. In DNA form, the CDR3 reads TGCGCCAGCAGCTTACGGGCCATAGGGGAAGGTCAGCCCCAGCATTTT. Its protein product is CASSLRAIGEGQPQHF.

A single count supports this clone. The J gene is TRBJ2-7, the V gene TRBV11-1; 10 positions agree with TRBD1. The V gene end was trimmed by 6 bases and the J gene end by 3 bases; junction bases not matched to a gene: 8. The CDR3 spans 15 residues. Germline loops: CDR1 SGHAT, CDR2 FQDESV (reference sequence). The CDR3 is CASSIDRDRGYEQYF. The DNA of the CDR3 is TGTGCCAGCAGTATAGACCGGGACAGGGGCTACGAGCAGTACTTC.